A selection of T cell receptor beta chains follows, all from one sample in a study of control samples from healthy donors and cancer patients. Clones were sequenced by immunoSEQ multiplex PCR, and TCRdb holds only the in-frame ones, with some missing. Here the sample spans hundreds of thousands of clones, approximately 90% being singletons. What was sequenced was PBMCs. These receptors originate from a man in his forties with head and neck cancer. The CDR3 runs from the conserved cysteine through the conserved F or W. D genes are given only for firm matches. A row's size may be missing; if present it is once, few, many or a size class.

NA	TRBV15	NA	TRBJ1-6	TGTGCCACCAGCAGCGGGAGGGGTGTGGACTTTAATTCACCCCTCCACTTT	CATSSGRGVDFNSPLHF
NA	TRBV7-3	TRBD2	TRBJ2-2	TGTGCCAGCAGCTTAAAGGGCCCGCCGCGGGAGCCAATCGGGGAGCTGTTTTTT	CASSLKGPPREPIGELFF
once	TRBV18	TRBD1	TRBJ2-2	TGTGCCAGCTCTCCCGGGACAGGGAACACCGGGGAGCTGTTTTTT	CASSPGTGNTGELFF
NA	TRBV5-1	NA	TRBJ1-5	TGCGCCAGCAGCTTGGTAGGCAATCAGCCCCAGCATTTT	CASSLVGNQPQHF
NA	TRBV4-1	NA	TRBJ2-1	TGCGCCAGCAGCCAAGTCTCTTGGTCATCCTCCTACAATGAGCAGTTCTTC	CASSQVSWSSSYNEQFF
NA	TRBV5-1	NA	TRBJ2-3	TGCGCCAGCAGCAGAAACAGTGAGCTTAGCACAGATACGCAGTATTTT	CASSRNSELSTDTQYF
once	TRBV10-2	NA	TRBJ2-3	TGCGCCAGCAGGGAGAGGGGGGCCAGCACAGATACGCAGTATTTT	CASRERGASTDTQYF
NA	TRBV30	NA	TRBJ2-5	TGTGCCTGGAGTGTAATGGGGGAGAGGGAGACCCAGTACTTC	CAWSVMGERETQYF
NA	TRBV27	NA	TRBJ2-1	TGTGCCAGCAGTTTATCGTACCCTCCCAATGAGCAGTTCTTC	CASSLSYPPNEQFF
NA	TRBV5-1	TRBD1	TRBJ1-2	TGCGCCAGCAGCCCTGGACAGGGTCGGAGTGGCTACACCTTC	CASSPGQGRSGYTF
NA	TRBV11-2	TRBD2	TRBJ2-5	TGTGCCAGCAGCTTAGGGTGGGGACTAGCTGAGACCCAGTACTTC	CASSLGWGLAETQYF
NA	TRBV5-1	NA	TRBJ2-5	TGCGCCAGCTCCATTCAGTTCAGTATGGAAGAGACCCAGTACTTC	CASSIQFSMEETQYF
NA	TRBV5-6	NA	TRBJ2-7	TGTGCCAGCAGCCACTTTATGAGAGGGGACCCTAGCGAGCAGTACTTC	CASSHFMRGDPSEQYF
once	TRBV6-5	NA	TRBJ2-3	TGTGCCACCCGACAGTCCACAGATACGCAGTATTTT	CATRQSTDTQYF
NA	TRBV27	NA	TRBJ2-7	TGTGCCAGCAGAAAGACTGCCCACGAGCAGTACTTC	CASRKTAHEQYF
NA	TRBV30	NA	TRBJ2-3	TGTGCCTGGAACGCGCGGACACGCAGAGATACGCAGTATTTT	CAWNARTRRDTQYF
once	TRBV6-6	NA	TRBJ1-5	TGTGCCAGCAGTTACTCACAGGGCAATCAGCCCCAGCATTTT	CASSYSQGNQPQHF
NA	TRBV5-1	TRBD2	TRBJ2-5	TGCGCCAGCAGCTTCTCACTTGGTACAGGGACTAGCGGGAGGCCATACCAAGAGACCCAGTACTTC	CASSFSLGTGTSGRPYQETQYF
NA	TRBV30	NA	TRBJ1-6	TGTGCCTGGAGCGACTTCGTGGGCGGAAATTCACCCCTCCACTTT	CAWSDFVGGNSPLHF
NA	TRBV30	NA	TRBJ1-2	TGTGCCTGGAGTGTTTCTCCGGGGGCGGGTGGCTACACCTTC	CAWSVSPGAGGYTF
NA	TRBV11-2	NA	TRBJ2-7	TGTGCCAGCAGCTTAGTTTACGGAGGGGACCTCTACGAGCAGTACTTC	CASSLVYGGDLYEQYF
NA	TRBV19	NA	TRBJ1-6	TGTGCCAGTAGTATAGAGACGGCGAATTCACCCCTCCACTTT	CASSIETANSPLHF
NA	TRBV5-4	NA	TRBJ2-1	TGTGCCAGCTGGCCCAGCACCGTACCGATTGAGGATGAGCAGTTCTTC	CASWPSTVPIEDEQFF
NA	TRBV18	NA	TRBJ2-5	TGTGCCAGCTCACCACAGGCTAGCAGAGAGACCCAGTACTTC	CASSPQASRETQYF
NA	TRBV7-2	NA	TRBJ2-2	TGTGCCAGCAGCTCGCGCCCACAGGGCGGGGAGCTGTTTTTT	CASSSRPQGGELFF
NA	TRBV7-2	TRBD1	TRBJ1-2	TGTGCCAGCAGCCCCAGGGACAGCTATGGCTACACCTTC	CASSPRDSYGYTF
few	TRBV2	TRBD1	TRBJ1-1	TGTGCCAGCAGTAGACAGGGGAACACTGAAGCTTTCTTT	CASSRQGNTEAFF
once	TRBV28	NA	TRBJ2-3	TGTGCCAGCAGTTTCTGGGGGAGTAACGAAGATACGCAGTATTTT	CASSFWGSNEDTQYF
NA	TRBV4-1	NA	TRBJ2-7	TGCGCCAGCAGCCAAGCGTCAGACCGCTACGAGCAGTACTTC	CASSQASDRYEQYF
few	TRBV5-1	NA	TRBJ1-2	TGCGCCAGCAGCTTGTGGGCAGCCGACTATGGCTACACCTTC	CASSLWAADYGYTF
NA	TRBV19	NA	TRBJ2-2	TGTGCCAGTAGTTCCGGGATTCCCCCCGGGGAGCTGTTTTTT	CASSSGIPPGELFF
NA	TRBV9	TRBD1	TRBJ1-2	TGTGCCAGCAGCGTAGCTGGGACAGCCGGGGGCTATGGCTACACCTTC	CASSVAGTAGGYGYTF
NA	TRBV21-1	NA	TRBJ1-5	TGTGCCAGCAATTCTCAGCCCCAGCATTTT	CASNSQPQHF
few	TRBV30	TRBD2	TRBJ2-7	TGTGCCTGGAGTGTACGGTTGTCTAGCGGGGGCTCCTACGAGCAGTACTTC	CAWSVRLSSGGSYEQYF
NA	TRBV12-3/TRBV12-4	NA	TRBJ1-5	TGTGCCAGCAGAAGGGGTAGCAATCAGCCCCAGCATTTT	CASRRGSNQPQHF
NA	TRBV29-1	NA	TRBJ2-4	TGCAGCGCCGTAGCCAAAAACATTCAGTACTTC	CSAVAKNIQYF
NA	TRBV15	TRBD1	TRBJ1-2	TGTGCCACCAGCCCAGGGGACAGAGAGAACTATGGCTACACCTTC	CATSPGDRENYGYTF
NA	TRBV28	NA	TRBJ1-1	TGTGCCAGCAGTATGCACCAGCCTGGCGCTGAAGCTTTCTTT	CASSMHQPGAEAFF
NA	TRBV7-7	NA	TRBJ2-1	TGTGCTAGCAGCTTAGCGCTCGGCACGGGGAATGAGCAGTTCTTC	CASSLALGTGNEQFF
once	TRBV11-3	TRBD2	TRBJ2-1	TGTGCCAGCAGCTTAGGGGGACTAAAAAACAATGAGCAGTTCTTC	CASSLGGLKNNEQFF
NA	TRBV7-8	TRBD1	TRBJ1-4	TGTGCCAGCAGCCCTCTCGGACAGGGCGAAAAACTGTTTTTT	CASSPLGQGEKLFF
NA	TRBV7-6	TRBD1	TRBJ2-1	TGTGCCAGCAGCTCTAATGACAGGGGGAATGAGCAGTTCTTC	CASSSNDRGNEQFF
NA	TRBV4-3	NA	TRBJ2-1	TGCGCCAGCAGCCAGGGTCCAGGGGACAATGAGCAGTTCTTC	CASSQGPGDNEQFF
NA	TRBV7-9	TRBD1	TRBJ1-3	TGTGCCAGCAGCGCAGGGACAGACTCTGGAAACACCATATATTTT	CASSAGTDSGNTIYF
NA	TRBV7-2	NA	TRBJ1-1	TGTGCCAGCAGCTTACGGGGGCTACGGACTGAAGCTTTCTTT	CASSLRGLRTEAFF
NA	TRBV11-3	NA	TRBJ2-6	TGTGCCAGCAGCCTGGGGGTTGGGGCCAACGTCCTGACTTTC	CASSLGVGANVLTF
NA	TRBV21-1	NA	TRBJ2-5	TGTGCCAGCAGCAAAGCGCTCGGGGGCGGGGAGACCCAGTACTTC	CASSKALGGGETQYF
NA	TRBV18	NA	TRBJ2-3	TGTGCCAGCTCACCATCCTCCACAGATACGCAGTATTTT	CASSPSSTDTQYF
NA	TRBV27	NA	TRBJ2-1	TGTGCCAGTTCCGGGACGGACTCCTACAATGAGCAGTTCTTC	CASSGTDSYNEQFF
NA	TRBV19	TRBD1	TRBJ1-6	TGTGCCAGTAGTCTAAGGACAGGGGTCAATAATTCACCCCTCCACTTT	CASSLRTGVNNSPLHF
NA	TRBV30	TRBD1	TRBJ1-1	TGTGCCTGGAGCCCAGGGGGGGAAACTGAAGCTTTCTTT	CAWSPGGETEAFF
NA	TRBV5-5	NA	TRBJ1-1	TGTGCCAGCAGCTCCGAGGAGTGGACTAGGGTATCTTTCTTT	CASSSEEWTRVSFF
NA	TRBV4-1	NA	TRBJ1-1	TGCGCCAGCAGCCAGGTGAACACTGAAGCTTTCTTT	CASSQVNTEAFF
NA	TRBV7-2	TRBD1	TRBJ1-3	TGTGCCAGCAGCTTAGCCGGGACAGCTGGAAACACCATATATTTT	CASSLAGTAGNTIYF
NA	TRBV18	NA	TRBJ1-4	TGTGCCAGCTCACAGCAAAATGAAAAACTGTTTTTT	CASSQQNEKLFF